One sample yielded the 8 T cell receptor beta chains listed below, sequenced in a study of shared clonotypes between healthy human individuals. Profiling relied on immunoSEQ multiplex PCR, and the TCRdb table lists in-frame clones only, not all of them. This sample has 450,000 to 500,000 clones, with roughly 85% found just once. Sequencing used PBMCs. The receptors here all came from a woman between 40 and 50 years old in good health. Some clones in this sample may be carry-over from other donors' samples.

The chain links TRBV4-2 to TRBJ1-2, with 8 bases that match TRBD1. The CDR3 spans 13 residues. Trimming cost V 2 bases and J 8 bases; bases outside gene matches: 4. Germline CDR1 reads LGHNA; CDR2 reads YNFKEQ. Here the CDR3 reads CASSQPQGGGYTF. For the CDR3, the DNA is TGTGCCAGCAGCCAACCACAGGGGGGCGGCTACACCTTC.

This rearrangement joins TRBV19 to TRBJ1-2, with TRBD1 as a possible D gene (5 bases). This CDR3 has 17 amino acids. The germline gives CDR1 LNHDA, CDR2 SQIVND (reference sequence). Trimming left V 3 bases short and J 4 bases short, with 21 bases between. The CDR3 spells CASSIDSAQGGLYGYTF. The CDR3 coding sequence is TGTGCCAGTAGTATCGACAGCGCGCAGGGTGGGCTCTATGGCTACACCTTC.

The chain combines TRBV7-2 with TRBJ2-1; 15 bases fit TRBD2. Trimming removed 3 bases from V and 9 bases from J; junction bases left unmatched: 6. CDR1 and CDR2 from the germline V gene are SGHTA and FQGNSA. CDR3 length equals 16 residues. The CDR3 spells CASSLWTSGRASEQFF. CDR3 coding DNA: TGTGCCAGCAGCTTGTGGACTAGCGGGAGGGCCTCTGAGCAGTTCTTC.

CDR3 in DNA: TGTGCCAGCAGCCTTTACCGGGACAGAGTCGACGAGCAGTACTTC. Translated: CASSLYRDRVDEQYF. V is TRBV27 and J is TRBJ2-7; TRBD1 agrees at 7 bases. The CDR3 is 15 residues long. Germline CDR1 and CDR2: MNHEY and SMNVEV (reference sequence). Trimming took 6 bases from V and 5 from J; bases not matched to a gene: 13.

The chain has TRBV10-3 and TRBJ1-2; D gene unclear. Germline values: CDR1 ENHRY, CDR2 SYGVKD. Trimming cost V 2 bases and J 8 bases, with 9 bases left between them. This CDR3 contains 12 residues. This chain's CDR3 is CAISEGRPGYTF. For the CDR3, the DNA is TGTGCCATCAGTGAGGGGCGTCCGGGCTACACCTTC.

The chain has TRBV6-4 and TRBJ1-2; D possibly corresponds to TRBD1 (6 bases). V was trimmed by 6 bases and J by 3 bases, leaving 11 bases between them. The CDR3 totals 13 residues. The germline V gene encodes CDR1 MRHNA and CDR2 SNTAGT. CDR3 DNA: TGTGCCAGCAGCCCGGAGGGGGACTATGGCTACACCTTC. This gives the protein CASSPEGDYGYTF.

J is TRBJ1-1 and V is TRBV7-2; the D gene is possibly TRBD1 (5 bases). This CDR3 spans 14 amino acids. The germline CDR1 and CDR2 sequences are SGHTA and FQGNSA. The V end lost 4 bases, the J end lost 6 bases, and 15 bases lay between the germline ends. CDR3: CASSSRALTSEAFF. Here the CDR3 DNA reads TGTGCCAGCAGCTCCAGGGCCCTGACGTCTGAAGCTTTCTTT.

This chain connects TRBV6-6 to TRBJ1-5; weak D call: TRBD1 (5 bases). The CDR3 totals 14 residues. With 6 bases removed from V and 3 bases from J, the gap between germline ends came to 12 bases. The germline V gene has CDR1 MNHNY and CDR2 SVGAGI (reference sequence). The CDR3 is CASSLTGNNQPQHF. CDR3 in DNA: TGTGCCAGCAGCCTCACAGGAAACAATCAGCCCCAGCATTTT.